This T cell receptor beta chain was observed in a study of T cell repertoires in cytomegalovirus infection. This clonotype was picked up a small number of times. The antigen is unknown. The study, taken as a whole, reports: Ex vivo responses were dominated by HLA-C-restricted CMV-specific TCR beta clonotypes. Individuals carrying CMV plus the relevant HLA were identified by cumulative frequency of public TCR beta families.

A single record per CDR3 protein comes from TCRdb applying MiXCR to the reads. This sample has 350,000 to 500,000 distinct CDR3 sequences, with 25% to 40% found just once. The V end lost 10 bases, the J end lost 1 base, and 13 bases lay between the germline ends. In germline, CDR1 is MNHNS, CDR2 SASEGT. This CDR3 spans 13 amino acids. The TCR originated in a human donor in good health (CMV status not recorded). Some clones in this sample may be carry-over from other donors' samples. V is TRBV6-1 and J is TRBJ1-1; tentative D call: TRBD1 (6 bases). Sequenced: PBMCs. The DNA for the CDR3 is TGTGCCACCCGGGGACACACGAACACTGAAGCTTTCTTT. Translation gives CATRGHTNTEAFF.